A single sample gave rise to the 11 T cell receptor beta chains below, sequenced in a study of blood T cells in healthy people across ages. A second about 7 to 12 cycle PCR used barcoded and J-beta primers. Using its own MiXCR run on the 5' RACE reads, TCRdb lists one record per CDR3 protein. This sample has around 1,700,000 distinct CDR3 sequences, with over 25% found just once. Material: blood. The receptors were gathered from a woman aged 25 to 39 in good health.

This clonotype was seen more than once but under ten times. The CDR3 reads CASSLSQGYNEKLFF. The CDR3 DNA reads TGTGCCAGCAGCTTAAGTCAGGGGTATAATGAAAAACTGTTTTTT. This chain joins TRBV7-8 and TRBJ1-4; TRBD1 might be the D (6 bases). Germline V gene sequence: CDR1 SGHVS, CDR2 FQNEAQ. The CDR3 consists of 15 residues. The V gene lost 2 bases and the J gene lost 4 bases, with 11 bases spanning the gap.

This clonotype was observed many times. The gene calls are TRBV7-2 and TRBJ1-2; no clear D gene. Germline assignment: CDR1 SGHTA and CDR2 FQGNSA. The CDR3 runs 12 residues. The germline V and J ends were trimmed by 5 bases and 4 bases, with 8 bases remaining between them. CDR3 in DNA: TGTGCCAGCAGCACTAATTCCTATGGCTACACCTTC. It specifies CASSTNSYGYTF.

CDR3: CASSQNGGTYNEQFF. The DNA of the CDR3 is TGTGCCAGCAGCCAAAACGGGGGGACCTACAATGAGCAGTTCTTC. The chain has TRBV3-1 and TRBJ2-1; 7 bases map to TRBD2. With V trimmed by 2 bases and J by 2 bases, 3 bases remained unmatched. This CDR3 comprises 15 residues. In germline, CDR1 is LGHDT, CDR2 YNNKEL (reference sequence).

This clonotype came up many times. The rearrangement joins TRBV7-2 to TRBJ2-4, with D hard to call. CDR1 is SGHTA and CDR2 is FQGNSA in the germline V gene. CDR3 length: 14 residues. Trimming left V 5 bases short and J 0 bases short, with 8 bases between. The CDR3 loop reads CASSSTVAKNIQYF. CDR3 sequence (DNA): TGTGCCAGCAGCAGCACAGTAGCCAAAAACATTCAGTACTTC.

The chain is built from TRBV24-1 and TRBJ2-1; D ambiguous. Per germline, CDR1 KGHDR and CDR2 SFDVKD. V lost 3 bases and J lost 9, with 11 bases in between. The CDR3 spans 13 residues. This CDR3 is CATSDPLETEQFF. The CDR3 DNA reads as TGTGCCACCAGTGATCCTCTAGAAACTGAGCAGTTCTTC.

V usage is TRBV20-1 and J usage is TRBJ2-1, with 12 bases lining up with TRBD1. The CDR3 is 15 amino acids. The V gene end was trimmed by 6 bases and the J gene end by 6 bases; junction bases not matched to a gene: 9. The germline V gene encodes CDR1 DFQATT and CDR2 SNEGSKA (reference sequence). CDR3 protein: CSADRDRGLGNEQFF. CDR3 nucleotides: TGCAGTGCCGACAGGGACAGGGGGCTCGGCAATGAGCAGTTCTTC.

This clonotype appeared a few times. The chain carries TRBV10-1 and TRBJ2-1, with a weak D call TRBD2 (6 bases). This CDR3 is built from 14 residues. V was clipped by 2 bases and J by 7 bases, with 12 bases between them. Germline V gene lookup returns CDR1 WNHNN and CDR2 SYGVQD (reference sequence). This chain's CDR3 is CASSEGGAKNEQFF. Here the CDR3 DNA reads TGCGCCAGCAGTGAGGGAGGGGCGAAAAATGAGCAGTTCTTC.

This clonotype has ten or more counts. The CDR3 region is CASSGRPTYNEQFF. The DNA for the CDR3 is TGCGCCAGCAGCGGGAGGCCCACCTACAATGAGCAGTTCTTC. The chain employs TRBV4-3 and TRBJ2-1; D possibly corresponds to TRBD2 (6 bases). CDR3 length: 14 residues. V shed 5 bases and J shed 2 bases, with 10 bases lying between them. In germline, CDR1 is LGHNA, CDR2 YSLEER.

A note on this clonotype: The junction does not match germline at one end; this may be a read error. CDR3 sequence reads: CASSLSGRKSTGTQYF. CDR3 DNA: TGTGCCAGCAGCCTTAGCGGGAGGAAAAGCACAGGTACGCAGTATTTT. The chain links TRBV9 to TRBJ2-3; TRBD2 aligns across 10 bases. CDR1 is SGDLS and CDR2 is YYNGEE in the germline V gene. The CDR3 runs 16 residues.

CDR3 sequence reads: CASSESRPSQAYEQYF. In nucleotides, the CDR3 is TGCGCCAGCAGTGAGTCGAGGCCTAGCCAAGCCTACGAGCAGTACTTC. The chain carries TRBV10-2 and TRBJ2-7, with D maybe TRBD2 (5 bases). Per the germline V gene, CDR1 is WSHSY and CDR2 is SAAADI. The CDR3 loop spans 16 amino acids. V lost 0 bases and J 2 bases, leaving 14 bases between the germline ends.

This chain connects TRBV12-3 or TRBV12-4 to TRBJ1-1, with 7 bases fitting TRBD1. The CDR3 is 15 residues long. V shed 6 bases and J 1 base; nucleotides not matched to a gene: 8. The CDR3 reads CASRPNRGGNTEAFF. The CDR3, as DNA: TGTGCCAGCAGGCCGAACAGGGGAGGGAACACTGAAGCTTTCTTT.